The sequence of this T cell receptor beta chain was determined in a study of T cell repertoires in cytomegalovirus infection. This clonotype was observed at least ten times. What it recognizes is unknown. TCRdb re-called the reads with MiXCR, one entry per CDR3 protein. The sample lists approximately 470,000 distinct CDR3 sequences; about 39% were seen once. The specimen comprised cultured PBMCs, sampled from culture after CMV antigen stimulation. The sequence came from a human donor in good health (CMV status not recorded). Some clones in this sample may be carry-over from other donors' samples.

Written as DNA, the CDR3 is TGTGCCAGCAGCTTAGGACAGGGCTATCAGCCCCAGCATTTT. Its translation is CASSLGQGYQPQHF. The chain links TRBV7-8 to TRBJ1-5, with 7 nucleotides matching TRBD1. CDR3 length: 14 residues. The V gene end was trimmed by 1 base and the J gene end by 5 bases; junction bases not matched to a gene: 2. The V gene's germline CDR1 is SGHVS and CDR2 FQNEAQ.